This TCR beta chain stems from a study of blood T cell repertoires in COVID-19. Turning to the study itself: Collection of acute and convalescent COVID-19 samples took place in the United States, Italy and Spain. Sources were T cells, B-cell-depleted T cells, or PBMCs; the material itself was cDNA or gDNA.

As to this clone: This same CDR3 is encoded by further DNA sequences in the sample.

V was pared by 1 base and J by 2 bases, with 5 bases between. The V gene's germline CDR1 is LGHDT and CDR2 YNNKEL (reference sequence). This CDR3 comprises 13 residues. Authors' analysis steps: Nucleated cell number was recorded as an estimate derived from reference gene primer amplification. The method was immunoSEQ multiplex PCR; TCRdb's version includes in-frame clones alone and lacks a portion of them. Clone size and V and J calls were adopted from that table, with D and trimming inferred from the DNA. Of 95,000 to 100,000 clones listed, 70% to 90% are singletons. Input material: peripheral blood. The chain uses TRBV3-1 (or the pseudogene TRBV3-2) and TRBJ1-1; D uncertain. The sequence was collected from a man aged 80 or over with acute or convalescent COVID-19. The CDR3 coding sequence is TGTGCCAGCAGCCAAGTACAAAACACTGAAGCTTTCTTT. Translation: CASSQVQNTEAFF.